Below, 29 T cell receptor beta chains from the same sample are listed, as sequenced in a study of T cell responses to AZD1222 COVID-19 vaccine. Libraries were prepared by immunoSEQ multiplex PCR; TCRdb keeps only in-frame clonotypes and omits some of them. This sample has nearly 110,000 clones, with roughly nine tenths found just once. Sequenced material: peripheral blood, taken on day 0 of AZD1222 vaccination. These receptor sequences come from an adult in good health.

This clone was seen only once. The V gene is TRBV25-1, the J gene TRBJ2-5; D is ambiguous. This CDR3 is built from 16 residues. The ends were cut back, 6 bases at V and 5 bases at J, with 22 bases in the middle. CDR1 MGHDK and CDR2 SYGVNS come from the germline V gene. The CDR3 region has the DNA TGTGCCAGCAGAATAGTCCCGTCCGCAGTTGGCGAGACCCAGTACTTC. Protein: CASRIVPSAVGETQYF.

The chain uses TRBV28 and TRBJ1-5, with D perhaps TRBD1 (6 bases). With 6 bases removed from V and 3 bases from J, the gap between germline ends came to 18 bases. The CDR3 totals 16 residues. Germline V gene data show CDR1 as MDHEN and CDR2 as SYDVKM. This chain's CDR3 is CASSSNPGALNQPQHF. The DNA of the CDR3 is TGTGCCAGCAGCTCCAATCCGGGGGCCCTCAATCAGCCCCAGCATTTT. Variable domain in full (rest from reference TRBV28 and TRBJ1-5): DVKVTQSSRYLVKRTGEKVFLECVQDMDHENMFWYRQDPGLGLRLIYFSYDVKMKEKGDIPEGYSVSREKKERFSLILESASTNQTSMYLCASSSNPGALNQPQHFGDGTRLSIL.

The chain has TRBV19 and TRBJ2-5, with D possibly called TRBD1 or TRBD2 (5 bases each). Germline values: CDR1 LNHDA, CDR2 SQIVND (reference sequence). V lost 6 bases to trimming and J lost 5 bases, with 13 bases between them. The CDR3 extends over 13 amino acids. The CDR3 reads CASRGTPKETQYF. DNA for the CDR3: TGTGCCAGTAGGGGGACCCCGAAGGAGACCCAGTACTTC.

The V gene is TRBV4-2, the J gene TRBJ1-2, with D possibly matching TRBD1 (6 bases). V lost 0 bases to trimming and J lost 3 bases, with 14 bases between them. Germline V lookup: CDR1 LGHNA, CDR2 YNFKEQ. This CDR3 is built from 16 residues. The CDR3 DNA reads TGTGCCAGCAGCCAAGATTCGAGGGGGTCTGACTATGGCTACACCTTC. Protein: CASSQDSRGSDYGYTF.

In its sample, this clone was seen a few times. Its ends do not fully match the called genes, so a read error is possible. The chain uses TRBV19 and TRBJ1-4, with D unclear. This CDR3 spans 13 amino acids. Germline CDR1 LNHDA, CDR2 SQIVND (reference sequence). CDR3 amino acids: CASKNRAKEKLFF. For the CDR3, the DNA is TGTGCCAGTAAAAACAGAGCTAAGGAAAAACTGTTTTTT.

The chain is built from TRBV12-3 or TRBV12-4 and TRBJ1-1; a weak D match, TRBD1 (5 bases). This CDR3 has 13 amino acids. With 8 bases removed from V and 0 bases from J, the gap between germline ends came to 10 bases. CDR3 DNA: TGTGCCAGCCAGGACACGATGAACACTGAAGCTTTCTTT. Its translation is CASQDTMNTEAFF.

This chain connects TRBV15 to TRBJ1-4, with 7 bases matching TRBD1. Germline CDR1 is LNHNV and CDR2 is YYDKDF (reference sequence). V shed 5 bases and J 0 bases; nucleotides not matched to a gene: 3. The CDR3 runs 15 residues. The DNA for the CDR3 is TGTGCCACCAGCGGCCAGGGGGCAACTAATGAAAAACTGTTTTTT. This translates into CATSGQGATNEKLFF.

V usage is TRBV3-1 (or the pseudogene TRBV3-2) and J usage is TRBJ2-7; possible D gene TRBD2, 5 bases. The length of the CDR3 is 13 residues. CDR1 LGHDT and CDR2 YNNKEL come from the germline V gene (reference sequence). The V and J ends lost 4 bases and 3 bases respectively, with 10 bases between them. CDR3 protein: CASSPPAGYEQYF. For the CDR3, the DNA is TGTGCCAGCAGCCCCCCGGCGGGCTACGAGCAGTACTTC.

The chain combines TRBV7-9 with TRBJ1-4; no clear D. This CDR3 contains 15 residues. V dropped 5 bases and J dropped 5 bases, with 15 bases sitting between them. CDR1 and CDR2 (germline): SEHNR, FQNEAQ (reference sequence). The CDR3 loop reads CASSQNTAPNEKLFF. CDR3 bases: TGTGCCAGCAGCCAGAACACAGCGCCAAATGAAAAACTGTTTTTT.

The chain employs TRBV19 and TRBJ1-5; possibly TRBD1 for D (5 bases). Trimming shortened V by 2 bases and J by 0 bases, and 11 bases separated the two germline ends. CDR3 size: 16 residues. CDR1 is LNHDA and CDR2 is SQIVND in the germline V gene (reference sequence). CDR3 amino acids: CASSILGDYSNQPQHF. DNA of the CDR3: TGTGCCAGTAGTATATTGGGGGATTATAGCAATCAGCCCCAGCATTTT.

The chain carries TRBV7-3 and TRBJ2-2; D is undetermined. Trimming took off 5 bases at V and 7 bases at J, with 8 bases between the two ends. Germline loops: CDR1 SGHTA, CDR2 FQGTGA. The CDR3 loop spans 12 amino acids. The chain's CDR3 is CASSKDGGELFF. CDR3 nucleotide sequence: TGTGCCAGCAGCAAGGATGGCGGGGAGCTGTTTTTT. Looking up the rest from reference TRBV7-3 and TRBJ2-2 gives the full variable domain: GAGVSQTPSNKVTEKGKYVELRCDPISGHTALYWYRQSLGQGPEFLIYFQGTGAADDSGLPNDRFFAVRPEGSVSTLKIQRTERGDSAVYLCASSKDGGELFFGEGSRLTVL.

CDR3 in amino acids: CASSQMGAGGNYGYTF. The CDR3 DNA reads TGCGCCAGCAGCCAGATGGGCGCAGGGGGTAACTATGGCTACACCTTC. The chain joins TRBV4-3 to TRBJ1-2; TRBD1 matches 7 bases. Germline V gives CDR1 LGHNA, CDR2 YSLEER. CDR3 length: 16 residues. V was clipped by 3 bases and J by 1 base; unmatched bases: 8.

The rearrangement joins TRBV7-2 to TRBJ1-5, with D maybe TRBD1 (6 bases). CDR1 and CDR2 from the germline V gene are SGHTA and FQGNSA. The CDR3 has 13 residues. Trimming removed 11 bases at V and 5 bases at J, with 16 bases between. CDR3 sequence: CASLRGADQPQHF. CDR3 sequence (DNA): TGTGCCTCCCTGAGGGGGGCTGATCAGCCCCAGCATTTT.

As DNA, the CDR3 is TGTGCCAGCAGTGCTCAAGCGGGGCTCAGGAATGAGCAGTTCTTC. It specifies CASSAQAGLRNEQFF. The V gene is TRBV2, the J gene TRBJ2-1, with TRBD2 identical over 7 bases. Germline CDR1 is SNHLY and CDR2 is FYNNEI. V shed 4 bases and J 7 bases; nucleotides not matched to a gene: 10. This CDR3 region has 15 residues.

V gene TRBV2 combines with J gene TRBJ2-1; D possibly corresponds to TRBD2 (5 bases). Deletions cut 9 bases from V and 2 bases from J, with 26 bases between. Germline assignment: CDR1 SNHLY and CDR2 FYNNEI. The CDR3 consists of 18 residues. Here the CDR3 DNA reads TGTGCCAGTCTCGGGCTAGCTTACCGAGAAGGAACCTACAATGAGCAGTTCTTC. This sequence encodes CASLGLAYREGTYNEQFF.

The V call is TRBV9, the J call TRBJ1-5; no firm D call. The CDR3 contains 15 residues. The germline V and J ends were trimmed by 0 bases and 3 bases, with 10 bases remaining between them. The germline CDR1 and CDR2 sequences are SGDLS and YYNGEE. CDR3 loop: CASSVEGTVNQPQHF. CDR3 nucleotide sequence: TGTGCCAGCAGCGTAGAGGGAACAGTCAATCAGCCCCAGCATTTT.

The V gene is TRBV2, the J gene TRBJ2-1, with D tentatively TRBD1 or TRBD2 (5 bases each). Germline values: CDR1 SNHLY, CDR2 FYNNEI. V lost 6 bases to trimming and J lost 6 bases, with 18 bases between them. This CDR3 region has 15 residues. The CDR3 bases are TGTGCCAGCAGGCCCGGGACCCTGGTTTTCAATGAGCAGTTCTTC. Its translation: CASRPGTLVFNEQFF.

The rearrangement uses TRBV19 and TRBJ1-2, with D possibly matching TRBD1 (6 bases). CDR3 length equals 13 residues. Germline V gene sequence: CDR1 LNHDA, CDR2 SQIVND (reference sequence). V was cut by 4 bases and J by 4 bases, with 10 bases left in between. The CDR3 DNA sequence: TGTGCCAGTAGTACCCAGGGGCCCTATGGCTACACCTTC. Its protein is CASSTQGPYGYTF. Variable domain in full (rest from reference TRBV19 and TRBJ1-2): DGGITQSPKYLFRKEGQNVTLSCEQNLNHDAMYWYRQDPGQGLRLIYYSQIVNDFQKGDIAEGYSVSREKKESFPLTVTSAQKNPTAFYLCASSTQGPYGYTFGSGTRLTVV.

V and J are TRBV7-8 and TRBJ1-2; D may be TRBD1 (5 bases). V gave up 5 bases and J gave up 5 bases, with 15 bases separating them. This CDR3 is 14 amino acids long. Germline V gives CDR1 SGHVS, CDR2 FQNEAQ. The CDR3 loop is CASSRAGDQYGYTF. CDR3 bases: TGTGCCAGCAGCCGAGCGGGGGACCAATATGGCTACACCTTC. Drawing the rest from reference TRBV7-8 and TRBJ1-2, the complete variable domain is GAGVSQSPRYKVAKRGQDVALRCDPISGHVSLFWYQQALGQGPEFLTYFQNEAQLDKSGLPSDRFFAERPEGSVSTLKIQRTQQEDSAVYLCASSRAGDQYGYTFGSGTRLTVV.

The chain employs TRBV28 and TRBJ1-3; D remains ambiguous. Trimming removed 4 bases at V and 1 base at J, with 8 bases between. The CDR3 sequence is 14 residues long. CDR1 and CDR2 from the germline V gene are MDHEN and SYDVKM. CDR3 region: CASSSVISGNTIYF. The CDR3, as DNA: TGTGCCAGCAGTTCAGTCATTTCTGGAAACACCATATATTTT.

This chain joins TRBV19 and TRBJ2-7, with D hard to call. This CDR3 comprises 13 residues. Trimming removed 5 bases from V and 2 bases from J, with 10 bases in between. Germline assignment: CDR1 LNHDA and CDR2 SQIVND (reference sequence). Here the CDR3 reads CASSSGGPYEQYF. Written as DNA, the CDR3 is TGTGCCAGTAGTTCCGGCGGCCCCTACGAGCAGTACTTC.

A note on this clone: One end of the junction fails to match germline, which may point to a read error. The rearrangement joins TRBV7-9 to TRBJ2-7, with unresolved D. This CDR3 has 13 residues. Germline lookup yields CDR1 SEHNR and CDR2 FQNEAQ (reference sequence). The CDR3 loop is CASNLVPSYEQYF. CDR3 DNA: TGTGCCAGCAACTTAGTCCCTTCCTACGAGCAGTACTTC.

This clone showed up just once. The chain combines TRBV15 with TRBJ2-7; 8 nucleotides line up with TRBD2. The CDR3 is made up of 14 amino acids. The germline CDR1 and CDR2 sequences are LNHNV and YYDKDF (reference sequence). The J segment lost 4 bases and the V segment lost 5 bases, leaving 7 bases of the junction unmatched. The CDR3 nucleotides read TGTGCCACCAGCGCAAGGACTAGCCGGTACGAGCAGTACTTC. Translation: CATSARTSRYEQYF. Drawing the rest from reference TRBV15 and TRBJ2-7, the complete variable domain is DAMVIQNPRYQVTQFGKPVTLSCSQTLNHNVMYWYQQKSSQAPKLLFHYYDKDFNNEADTPDNFQSRRPNTSFCFLDIRSPGLGDTAMYLCATSARTSRYEQYFGPGTRLTVT.

The chain is built from TRBV7-2 and TRBJ2-5; 8 positions match TRBD1. Germline CDR1 SGHTA, CDR2 FQGNSA. The ends lost 3 bases at V and 5 bases at J; junction bases unmatched: 8. The CDR3 length is 15 residues. CDR3 in amino acids: CASSFWSGGTETQYF. The DNA of the CDR3 is TGTGCCAGCAGCTTTTGGTCAGGGGGCACGGAGACCCAGTACTTC.

The gene calls are TRBV27 and TRBJ2-1; D uncertain. This CDR3 has 14 amino acids. Germline values: CDR1 MNHEY, CDR2 SMNVEV (reference sequence). The germline V and J ends were trimmed by 7 bases and 9 bases, with 19 bases remaining between them. CDR3 loop: CASTKGRLNGEQFF. For the CDR3, the DNA is TGTGCCAGCACCAAAGGGCGCCTCAATGGTGAGCAGTTCTTC.

The chain has TRBV5-1 and TRBJ2-1; 8 nucleotides line up with TRBD1. The germline V gene has CDR1 SGHRS and CDR2 YFSETQ. This CDR3 has 15 residues. Unmatched junction bases numbered 4, after V lost 3 bases and J lost 2 bases. CDR3 nucleotide sequence: TGCGCCAGCAGCTCGGACAGGGCTGCCTACAATGAGCAGTTCTTC. Translation gives CASSSDRAAYNEQFF. Filled out from reference TRBV5-1 and TRBJ2-1, the complete variable domain reads KAGVTQTPRYLIKTRGQQVTLSCSPISGHRSVSWYQQTPGQGLQFLFEYFSETQRNKGNFPGRFSGRQFSNSRSEMNVSTLELGDSALYLCASSSDRAAYNEQFFGPGTRLTVL.

V gene TRBV6-5 combines with J gene TRBJ2-7; weak D call: TRBD2 (5 bases). CDR1 and CDR2 from the germline V gene are MNHEY and SVGAGI. This CDR3 is built from 12 residues. The V and J ends lost 6 bases and 3 bases respectively, with 9 bases between them. CDR3 coding DNA: TGTGCCAGCAGCCTACTAGACTACGAGCAGTACTTC. Amino acid sequence: CASSLLDYEQYF.

In this sample, this clone turned up once. Other DNA sequences in this specimen translate into the identical CDR3. The rearrangement joins TRBV5-1 to TRBJ1-1; 9 nucleotides line up with TRBD1. Germline CDR1 reads SGHRS; CDR2 reads YFSETQ. The length of the CDR3 is 15 residues. V gave up 0 bases and J gave up 1 base; unmatched junction bases: 1. Here the CDR3 reads CASSLAGQGNTEAFF. In DNA, the CDR3 is TGCGCCAGCAGCTTGGCGGGACAGGGGAACACTGAAGCTTTCTTT.

The chain combines TRBV7-2 with TRBJ2-2; TRBD2 matches 10 bases. The CDR3 has 18 residues. From germline, CDR1 is SGHTA and CDR2 FQGNSA. Germline trimming cut 0 bases from V and 6 bases from J; bases unmatched to any gene: 10. The CDR3 DNA sequence: TGTGCCAGCAGCTTAGCGGCCCCGCTAGCGGGAGCCCCCGGGGAGCTGTTTTTT. This sequence encodes CASSLAAPLAGAPGELFF.